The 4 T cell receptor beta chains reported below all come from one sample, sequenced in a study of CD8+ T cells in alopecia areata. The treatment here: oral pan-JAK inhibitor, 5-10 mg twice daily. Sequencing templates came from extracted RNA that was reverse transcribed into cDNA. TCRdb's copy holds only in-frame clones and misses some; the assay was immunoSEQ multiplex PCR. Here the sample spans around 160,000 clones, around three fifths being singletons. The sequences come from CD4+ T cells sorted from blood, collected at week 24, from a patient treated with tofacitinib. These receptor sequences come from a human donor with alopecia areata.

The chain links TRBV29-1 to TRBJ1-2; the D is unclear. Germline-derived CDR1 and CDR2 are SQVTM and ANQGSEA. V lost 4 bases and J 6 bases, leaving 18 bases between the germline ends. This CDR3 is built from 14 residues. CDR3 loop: CSVANPPRRDGYTF. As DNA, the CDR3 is TGCAGCGTTGCCAACCCACCTCGCCGGGATGGCTACACCTTC. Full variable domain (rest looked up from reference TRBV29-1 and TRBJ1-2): SAVISQKPSRDICQRGTSLTIQCQVDSQVTMMFWYRQQPGQSLTLIATANQGSEATYESGFVIDKFPISRPNLTFSTLTVSNMSPEDSSIYLCSVANPPRRDGYTFGSGTRLTVV.

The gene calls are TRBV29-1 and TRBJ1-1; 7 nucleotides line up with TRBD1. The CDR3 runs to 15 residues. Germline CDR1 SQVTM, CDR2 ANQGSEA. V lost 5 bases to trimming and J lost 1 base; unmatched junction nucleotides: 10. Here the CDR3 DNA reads TGCAGCGTTCAATGGACAGGTAACCAGAACACTGAAGCTTTCTTT. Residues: CSVQWTGNQNTEAFF.

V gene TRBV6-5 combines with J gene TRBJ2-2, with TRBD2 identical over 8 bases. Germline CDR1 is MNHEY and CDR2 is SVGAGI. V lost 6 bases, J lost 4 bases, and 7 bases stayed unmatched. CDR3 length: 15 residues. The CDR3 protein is CASSPPGGGTGELFF. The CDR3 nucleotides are TGTGCCAGCAGCCCACCGGGGGGGGGCACCGGGGAGCTGTTTTTT.

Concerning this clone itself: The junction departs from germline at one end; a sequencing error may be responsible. CDR3 sequence: CASSLADSYEQYF. CDR3 DNA sequence: TGTGCTAGCAGCTTAGCCGATTCCTACGAGCAGTACTTC. The chain uses TRBV7-7 and TRBJ2-7; D is unclear. The CDR3 runs to 13 residues. Germline V CDR1 and CDR2: SSHAT, FNYEAQ (reference sequence).